Shown below are 9 T cell receptor beta chains from a single sample sequenced in a study of T cells after yellow fever vaccination (dated by TCRdb to between 2018 and 2020). Libraries were constructed by 5' RACE. TCRdb records Illumina HiSeq 2500 as the sequencer. TCRdb cleaned the public reads at Q25 with fastp, built clones with MiXCR and kept in-frame beta chains. Each CDR3 protein gets just one entry, which takes the most common genes and DNA from the rows behind it. This sample has 310,000 or so distinct CDR3 sequences in its table, and around 7.3% of those were observed once. 15% to 20% of the sample is held by the ten biggest clonotypes. Explained via the paper, the treatment or condition label denotes: live attenuated yellow fever vaccine strain. Source: PBMCs, taken about 41 days after the first yellow fever vaccination. The source is a man aged 18-30 years who received the YFV17D yellow fever vaccine.

This clonotype was observed at least ten times. The chain links TRBV2 to TRBJ2-3, with D tentatively TRBD1 (5 bases). The CDR3 has 14 residues. Trimming pared 3 bases from V and 2 bases from J, leaving 9 bases between. Germline values: CDR1 SNHLY, CDR2 FYNNEI. The CDR3 here is CASSEVTDTDTQYF. The CDR3 DNA reads as TGTGCCAGCAGTGAGGTGACAGACACAGATACGCAGTATTTT.

This clonotype was seen a few times. V gene TRBV11-2 combines with J gene TRBJ1-1; D is undetermined. The CDR3 is made up of 16 amino acids. V was clipped by 4 bases and J by 5 bases, with 20 bases between them. CDR1 and CDR2 (germline): SGHAT, FQNNGV. In DNA, the CDR3 is TGTGCCAGCAGCTACGCCCCTCGGGGTATAGGAACTGAAGCTTTCTTT. Its protein is CASSYAPRGIGTEAFF.

The rearrangement uses TRBV4-3 and TRBJ1-2; D is undetermined. CDR3 length: 14 residues. Trimming cost V 0 bases and J 8 bases, with 13 bases left between them. Germline V lookup: CDR1 LGHNA, CDR2 YSLEER. The CDR3 nucleotides are TGCGCCAGCAGCCAAGATCAGCCCGTCTGGGGCTACACCTTC. Its protein product is CASSQDQPVWGYTF.

This clonotype was detected only a few times. This sequence joins TRBV5-6 and TRBJ2-3; maybe TRBD2 (6 bases). The germline CDR1 and CDR2 sequences are SGHDT and YYEEEE. Trimming removed 5 bases at V and 0 bases at J, with 16 bases between. This CDR3 comprises 16 residues. As DNA, the CDR3 is TGTGCCAGCAGAAGGTACCCGGGGGAGAGCACAGATACGCAGTATTTT. Its protein product is CASRRYPGESTDTQYF.

The rearrangement links TRBV6-1 to TRBJ1-6, with 7 bases matching TRBD1. The CDR3 covers 16 residues. J gave up 6 bases and V 6 bases, and 11 bases lay outside the gene matches. From germline, CDR1 is MNHNS and CDR2 SASEGT. CDR3 loop: CASRKPDRAFNSPLHF. The CDR3 region has the DNA TGTGCCAGCAGAAAACCCGACAGGGCATTTAATTCACCCCTCCACTTT.

The sample holds many counts of this clonotype. The rearrangement uses TRBV6-2 or TRBV6-3 and TRBJ2-3; 12 positions match TRBD2. V shed 5 bases and J 4 bases; nucleotides not matched to a gene: 4. CDR3 length: 15 residues. CDR1 and CDR2 from the germline V gene are MNHEY and SVGEGT. The CDR3 spells CASSRTSGAPDTQYF. The CDR3 DNA sequence: TGTGCCAGCAGTAGGACTAGCGGGGCTCCAGATACGCAGTATTTT.

The rearrangement uses TRBV12-3 or TRBV12-4 and TRBJ2-3; 9 positions agree with TRBD2. V gave up 3 bases and J gave up 8 bases; unmatched junction bases: 6. This CDR3 has 14 residues. The CDR3 sequence is CASSFAAREGTQYF. In DNA form, the CDR3 reads TGTGCCAGCAGTTTCGCCGCGCGGGAGGGTACGCAGTATTTT.

V and J are TRBV28 and TRBJ2-3; no reliable D call. Between the trimmed V and J ends, which lost 5 bases and 3 bases, there was a span of 15 bases. The CDR3 consists of 15 residues. Germline V lookup: CDR1 MDHEN, CDR2 SYDVKM. In nucleotides, the CDR3 is TGTGCCAGCAGTGGTCCGAGGCAGGAAACAGATACGCAGTATTTT. This gives the protein CASSGPRQETDTQYF.

The rearrangement links TRBV11-3 to TRBJ2-3, with a weak D call TRBD1 (6 bases). Germline V gives CDR1 SGHNT, CDR2 YENEEA. V was pared by 5 bases and J by 7 bases, with 22 bases between. The length of the CDR3 is 16 residues. The CDR3 coding sequence is TGTGCCAGCAGCCCAGGGGACACACGCTCGGCAAATACGCAGTATTTT. Translated, it gives CASSPGDTRSANTQYF.